Described below is a single TCR beta chain sequence and its context. This sample was taken from a study of Tregs in tolerant kidney transplant recipients. With 6 bases removed from V and 5 bases from J, the gap between germline ends came to 17 bases. Per the germline V gene, CDR1 is SSHAT and CDR2 is FNYEAQ (reference sequence). CDR3 length: 15 residues. Libraries were prepared by immunoSEQ multiplex PCR; TCRdb keeps only in-frame clonotypes and omits some of them. The sample has about 72,000 clones; around 90% are singletons. This rearrangement joins TRBV7-7 to TRBJ2-1, with a weak D call TRBD1 (5 bases). This receptor was taken from a human donor who received a combined kidney and bone marrow transplant. The sample consisted of CD8+ T cells from blood, taken before the transplant. The CDR3, as DNA: TGTGCCAGCAGTCAAGGGGCGGCGAGCGACAATGAGCAGTTCTTC. Its translation is CASSQGAASDNEQFF.